The T cell receptor beta chain under discussion was sequenced for a study of shared clonotypes between healthy human individuals. Study-wide findings and caveats: Non-shared clonotypes were found to have lower generation probabilities than the clonotypes that were shared by all four of the sorted-subset donors.

Points on this clone: What it recognizes is unknown.

Germline CDR1 SEHNR, CDR2 FQNEAQ (reference sequence). The CDR3 sequence is 13 residues long. V shed 5 bases and J shed 4 bases, with 11 bases lying between them. Using immunoSEQ multiplex PCR, the repertoire was profiled, and TCRdb retains in-frame clones only, with some absent. Of 630,000 or so clones listed, roughly 98% are singletons. CD8 cells classed as naive were CD45RO-negative and positively selected for CCR7, excluding terminally differentiated effector memory CD45RA+ cells. This receptor was taken from a young man in good health. The chain carries TRBV7-9 and TRBJ1-1, with D perhaps TRBD1 (5 bases). Sequenced input: naive CD8+ T cells sorted from blood. The CDR3 reads CASSPRGSTEAFF. The DNA of the CDR3 is TGTGCCAGCAGCCCACGGGGGAGCACTGAAGCTTTCTTT.